This TCR beta chain originates from a study of blood T cell repertoires in COVID-19. Repertoires were generated with immunoSEQ multiplex PCR, while TCRdb's copy carries only in-frame clones and drops some. This sample carries 350,000 to 500,000 clones, about 90% of them seen once, and the ten largest clones take 0.7% to 0.85%. Recruited during active infection, patients (from Seattle) were subsequently followed longitudinally. The CDR3 covers 16 residues. Germline CDR1 and CDR2: LNHDA and SQIVND (reference sequence). The V gene lost 3 bases and the J gene lost 7 bases, with 19 bases spanning the gap.

The source is a man between 18 and 29 years old with COVID-19, enrolled during active disease. J is TRBJ2-1 and V is TRBV19, with TRBD2 as a possible D gene (6 bases). The specimen was peripheral blood. CDR3 region: CASSMGRWAGSNEQFF. CDR3 DNA sequence: TGTGCCAGTAGTATGGGTAGGTGGGCGGGATCGAATGAGCAGTTCTTC.